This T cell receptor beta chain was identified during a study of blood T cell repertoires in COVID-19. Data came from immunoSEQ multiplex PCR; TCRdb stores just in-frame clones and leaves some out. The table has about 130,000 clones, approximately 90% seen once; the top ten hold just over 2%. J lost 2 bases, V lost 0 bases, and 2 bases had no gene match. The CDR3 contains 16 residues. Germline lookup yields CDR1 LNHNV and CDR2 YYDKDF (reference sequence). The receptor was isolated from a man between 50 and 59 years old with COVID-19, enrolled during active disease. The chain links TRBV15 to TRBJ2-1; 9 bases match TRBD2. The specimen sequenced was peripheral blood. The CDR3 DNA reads TGTGCCACCAGCAGAGATAGCGGGAGTACCTACAATGAGCAGTTCTTC. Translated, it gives CATSRDSGSTYNEQFF.